This entry lists 32 T cell receptor beta chains sequenced from one sample in a study of immune heterogeneity within non-small cell lung tumors. Genomic DNA extracted from bulk tumor tissue served as template. A total of 550 to 650 ng was used per sample. Taken during surgery, several biopsies per primary tumor were spaced as far apart as possible within the tumor mass. Those enrolled were patients newly diagnosed with untreated non-small cell lung cancer and undergoing curative surgery. TCR beta CDR3 amplification used multiplex PCR with 32 V and 13 J primers. Each CDR3 protein is one row after TCRdb ran MiXCR on the multiplex PCR reads. The data hold more than 10,000 distinct CDR3 sequences, with around a quarter observed a single time. Sample: lung tumor tissue. The source is a man between 50 and 59 years old with non-small cell lung cancer.

This clonotype came up a few times. This may be a read error, as it is one base from a much larger clone. The conserved phenylalanine or tryptophan is not found at the CDR3 terminus, so this likely reflects a read error. The chain recombines TRBV7-2 with TRBJ2-2; TRBD2 matches 9 bases. The CDR3 sequence is 19 residues long. Germline assignment: CDR1 SGHTA and CDR2 FQGNSA. J gave up 0 bases and V 1 base, and 9 bases lay outside the gene matches. As DNA, the CDR3 is TGTGCCAGCAGCTTAGGGGTAGCGGGGGCGATAGCGAACACCGGGGAGCTGTTTTCT. Protein: CASSLGVAGAIANTGELFS.

In its sample, this clonotype is medium-sized. The rearrangement links TRBV11-2 to TRBJ2-7; D is unresolved. Germline CDR1 is SGHAT and CDR2 is FQNNGV. The CDR3 sequence is 13 residues long. V was trimmed by 0 bases and J by 6 bases, leaving 9 bases between them. This chain's CDR3 is CASSLESSSEQYF. DNA for the CDR3: TGTGCCAGCAGCTTAGAGAGTAGCTCCGAGCAGTACTTC. Full variable domain (rest looked up from reference TRBV11-2 and TRBJ2-7): EAGVAQSPRYKIIEKRQSVAFWCNPISGHATLYWYQQILGQGPKLLIQFQNNGVVDDSQLPKDRFSAERLKGVDSTLKIQPAKLEDSAVYLCASSLESSSEQYFGPGTRLTVT.

This clonotype was observed at least ten times. The chain couples TRBV18 to TRBJ1-3; 8 nucleotides match TRBD1. This CDR3 comprises 16 residues. Germline CDR1 KGHSH, CDR2 LQKENI. J lost 4 bases, V lost 3 bases, and 8 bases had no gene match. The CDR3 sequence is CASSPLLDRVGNTIYF. The CDR3 DNA is TGTGCCAGCTCACCCCTACTGGACAGGGTCGGAAACACCATATATTTT.

This clonotype was counted ten times or more. The chain uses TRBV6-1 and TRBJ1-2; no firm D call. From germline, CDR1 is MNHNS and CDR2 SASEGT. V lost 7 bases to trimming and J lost 4 bases, with 16 bases between them. The CDR3 is made up of 14 amino acids. CDR3 DNA: TGTGCCAGCAAATCACAGATTGGTATCTATGGCTACACCTTC. Protein sequence: CASKSQIGIYGYTF.

The chain uses TRBV18 and TRBJ1-1; the D is unclear. The V and J ends lost 3 bases and 2 bases respectively, with 7 bases between them. This CDR3 spans 13 amino acids. CDR1 is KGHSH and CDR2 is LQKENI in the germline V gene. The CDR3, as DNA: TGTGCCAGCTCACCCAATCTAAACACTGAAGCTTTCTTT. Its protein product is CASSPNLNTEAFF.

The sample holds many counts of this clonotype. The chain recombines TRBV28 with TRBJ2-4; the D gene is possibly TRBD2 (7 bases). Trimming left V 5 bases short and J 9 bases short, with 17 bases between. The CDR3 loop spans 14 amino acids. Germline-derived CDR1 and CDR2 are MDHEN and SYDVKM. The DNA for the CDR3 is TGTGCCAGCAGTCCCTTGGGGGGGCTAGGCATTCAGTACTTC. It codes for CASSPLGGLGIQYF.

Turning to this clonotype: A much larger clone is a single base away; this may be a read error. The chain is built from TRBV5-1 and TRBJ2-1, with no clear D. The CDR3 sequence is 11 residues long. CDR1 and CDR2 (germline): SGHRS, YFSETQ. Here the CDR3 reads CASSYYNEKFF. The CDR3 coding sequence is TGCGCCAGCAGTTATTACAATGAGAAGTTCTTC.

This clonotype was detected a few times. V is TRBV7-9 and J is TRBJ1-5, with no clear D. V was clipped by 2 bases and J by 3 bases, with 2 bases between them. CDR1 is SEHNR, CDR2 FQNEAQ, per germline (reference sequence). The CDR3 has 12 amino acids. CDR3 in DNA: TGTGCCAGCAGCTTAACCAATCAGCCCCAGCATTTT. This gives the protein CASSLTNQPQHF.

Ten or more counts support this clonotype. The V gene is TRBV7-9, the J gene TRBJ2-3, with D possibly matching TRBD2 (6 bases). Between the trimmed V and J ends, which lost 5 bases and 1 base, there was a span of 19 bases. From germline, CDR1 is SEHNR and CDR2 FQNEAQ (reference sequence). The CDR3 extends over 17 amino acids. DNA of the CDR3: TGTGCCAGCAGCAAAGGGGACTCCAGCTTTCGCACAGATACGCAGTATTTT. This encodes CASSKGDSSFRTDTQYF.

The chain couples TRBV5-4 to TRBJ2-6, with TRBD1 identical over 9 bases. The CDR3 loop spans 17 amino acids. With 5 bases clipped from V and 2 bases from J, the junction kept 8 bases outside the gene matches. The germline V gene has CDR1 SGHNT and CDR2 YYREEE (reference sequence). The CDR3 here is CASRGQQGAAGANVLTF. In nucleotides, the CDR3 is TGTGCCAGCAGAGGCCAACAGGGGGCGGCTGGGGCCAACGTCCTGACTTTC.

Only a few counts were recorded for this clonotype. The rearrangement links TRBV29-1 to TRBJ2-3; weak D call: TRBD2 (6 bases). Germline CDR1 and CDR2: SQVTM and ANQGSEA. Between the trimmed V and J ends, which lost 7 bases and 3 bases, there was a span of 26 bases. The length of the CDR3 is 17 residues. CDR3 in amino acids: CSGGPEGGGSGTDTQYF. CDR3 sequence (DNA): TGCAGCGGTGGGCCCGAGGGTGGGGGGAGTGGGACAGATACGCAGTATTTT.

The V call is TRBV5-4, the J call TRBJ2-2, with TRBD2 matching over 7 bases. The CDR3 totals 16 residues. V trimming: 6 bases; J trimming: 2 bases; junction bases outside the gene matches: 10. The germline gives CDR1 SGHNT, CDR2 YYREEE (reference sequence). Here the CDR3 reads CASKNGRERNTGELFF. The CDR3 coding sequence is TGTGCCAGCAAGAACGGGCGGGAGCGCAACACCGGGGAGCTGTTTTTT.

Remarks on this clonotype: A clone one base away is much larger, so this may be a read error. DNA of the CDR3: TGCGCCAGCAGCTACGGACAGGGGAACCAAGAGATCCAGTACTTC. Protein sequence: CASSYGQGNQEIQYF. The rearrangement joins TRBV5-1 to TRBJ2-5; 9 positions agree with TRBD1. CDR1 is SGHRS, CDR2 YFSETQ, per germline. This CDR3 has 15 amino acids. Together with reference TRBV5-1 and TRBJ2-5, the CDR3 gives the full variable domain: KAGVTQTPRYLIKTRGQQVTLSCSPISGHRSVSWYQQTPGQGLQFLFEYFSETQRNKGNFPGRFSGRQFSNSRSEMNVSTLELGDSALYLCASSYGQGNQEIQYFGPGTRLLVL.

This clonotype was found a few times. The gene calls are TRBV19 and TRBJ2-5, with 7 bases aligning to TRBD1. Germline lookup yields CDR1 LNHDA and CDR2 SQIVND (reference sequence). Trimming cost V 4 bases and J 3 bases; bases outside gene matches: 5. This CDR3 is built from 14 residues. In DNA, the CDR3 is TGTGCCAGTAGTAATCGACAGGGAAAAGAGACCCAGTACTTC. It codes for CASSNRQGKETQYF.

This clonotype occurred many times. This sequence joins TRBV5-6 and TRBJ2-7; D gene uncertain. V dropped 2 bases and J dropped 2 bases, with 8 bases sitting between them. The V gene's germline CDR1 is SGHDT and CDR2 YYEEEE. This CDR3 is built from 13 residues. In DNA form, the CDR3 reads TGTGCCAGCAGCTTAGCCGTCACCTACGAGCAGTACTTC. This translates into CASSLAVTYEQYF.

This clonotype was counted ten times or more. The V call is TRBV6-5, the J call TRBJ1-6, with unresolved D. Germline CDR1 is MNHEY and CDR2 is SVGAGI. The CDR3 extends over 13 amino acids. Trimming pared 1 base from V and 7 bases from J, leaving 5 bases between. CDR3 region: CASSYLGNSPLHF. The CDR3 bases are TGTGCCAGCAGTTACTTAGGGAATTCACCCCTCCACTTT.

Concerning this clonotype: A much larger clonotype is one base distant, so this may be a read error. The chain uses TRBV20-1 and TRBJ2-7; D is ambiguous. The CDR3 totals 11 residues. Germline V gene sequence: CDR1 DFQATT, CDR2 SNEGSKA (reference sequence). CDR3 sequence reads: CSASETVTPTF. CDR3 DNA sequence: TGCAGTGCTAGTGAAACCGTGACACCAACTTTC.

This clonotype was seen a few times. CDR3 in amino acids: CASSLDLLGEQFF. For the CDR3, the DNA is TGTGCCAGCAGCTTAGATCTGCTCGGTGAGCAGTTCTTC. The chain employs TRBV11-2 and TRBJ2-1, with D uncertain. The CDR3 totals 13 residues. Germline-derived CDR1 and CDR2 are SGHAT and FQNNGV. Trimming shortened V by 0 bases and J by 9 bases, and 9 bases separated the two germline ends.

This clonotype is medium-sized by share. J is TRBJ1-6 and V is TRBV15; TRBD1 matches at 8 bases. J was trimmed by 7 bases and V by 2 bases; bases with no gene match: 4. Per the germline V gene, CDR1 is LNHNV and CDR2 is YYDKDF (reference sequence). The CDR3 runs 15 residues. CDR3 DNA sequence: TGTGCCACCAGCAGACTGGACAGGGTAAATTCACCCCTCCACTTT. It encodes CATSRLDRVNSPLHF.

This clonotype was recorded many times. V and J are TRBV7-9 and TRBJ2-1; D may be TRBD1 (5 bases). There are 17 residues in the CDR3. V was trimmed by 5 bases and J by 0 bases, leaving 17 bases between them. Germline-derived CDR1 and CDR2 are SEHNR and FQNEAQ (reference sequence). The CDR3, as DNA: TGTGCCAGCAGCCTGAACCGAGACAGTTACTCCTACAATGAGCAGTTCTTC. The encoded protein is CASSLNRDSYSYNEQFF.

This clonotype has a count of ten or more. The rearrangement uses TRBV6-4 and TRBJ1-6; TRBD1 agrees at 7 bases. The CDR3 extends over 15 amino acids. Looked up from germline, CDR1 is MRHNA and CDR2 is SNTAGT. J gave up 10 bases and V 6 bases, and 12 bases lay outside the gene matches. In DNA form, the CDR3 reads TGTGCCAGCAGGTCAGAGACAGGGTCTGACTCACCCCTCCACTTT. Translating gives CASRSETGSDSPLHF.

Judged by abundance, this clonotype is medium-sized. The chain uses TRBV19 and TRBJ1-5, with D tentatively TRBD1 (5 bases). The CDR3 consists of 14 residues. Germline assignment: CDR1 LNHDA and CDR2 SQIVND (reference sequence). Trimming left V 7 bases short and J 6 bases short, with 16 bases between. The CDR3 here is CASTSLQGSQPQHF. DNA for the CDR3: TGTGCCAGTACGAGTCTGCAGGGCAGTCAGCCCCAGCATTTT.

A word on this clonotype: Given a much more abundant clone one base away, this may be a read error. J is TRBJ2-1 and V is TRBV27; maybe TRBD2 (7 bases). This CDR3 is built from 14 residues. The germline V gene has CDR1 MNHEY and CDR2 SMNVEV (reference sequence). CDR3 bases: TGTGCCAGCAGTCCTCCGGGGGGCTTGCATGAGCCGTTCTTC. This translates into CASSPPGGLHEPFF.

This clonotype occurred many times. The rearrangement joins TRBV7-2 to TRBJ1-1; TRBD1 matches 7 bases. V lost 1 base, J lost 4 bases, and 12 bases stayed unmatched. From germline, CDR1 is SGHTA and CDR2 FQGNSA. The CDR3 consists of 17 residues. The CDR3 spells CASSLGPHRGGATEAFF. CDR3 nucleotide sequence: TGTGCCAGCAGCTTAGGGCCCCACAGGGGTGGGGCCACTGAAGCTTTCTTT.

There are many counts of this clonotype. The V gene is TRBV6-1, the J gene TRBJ2-2; D is unclear. V was shortened by 6 bases and J by 1 base, with 15 bases between the two germline ends. The CDR3 runs to 16 residues. Germline V lookup: CDR1 MNHNS, CDR2 SASEGT. CDR3 in amino acids: CASSPFVAGNTGELFF. CDR3 in DNA: TGTGCCAGCAGCCCCTTCGTGGCAGGGAACACCGGGGAGCTGTTTTTT.

This clonotype appeared many times. The chain recombines TRBV9 with TRBJ2-2; 10 bases fit TRBD2. CDR1 and CDR2 from the germline V gene are SGDLS and YYNGEE. This CDR3 contains 13 residues. Unmatched junction bases numbered 6, after V lost 10 bases and J lost 6 bases. CDR3 DNA: TGTGCCTCCGAGCGGGGGGGCGCCGGGGAGCTGTTTTTT. Translating it yields CASERGGAGELFF. Using reference TRBV9 and TRBJ2-2 for the parts outside the CDR3, the full variable domain is DSGVTQTPKHLITATGQRVTLRCSPRSGDLSVYWYQQSLDQGLQFLIQYYNGEERAKGNILERFSAQQFPDLHSELNLSSLELGDSALYFCASERGGAGELFFGEGSRLTVL.

The sample holds many counts of this clonotype. V gene TRBV27 combines with J gene TRBJ1-4; perhaps TRBD1 as D (5 bases). The CDR3 runs to 13 residues. V was pared by 8 bases and J by 2 bases, with 9 bases between. Germline CDR1 is MNHEY and CDR2 is SMNVEV (reference sequence). CDR3: CASYGGTNEKLFF. The CDR3 DNA is TGTGCCAGCTACGGGGGGACTAATGAAAAACTGTTTTTT.

The chain has TRBV5-1 and TRBJ2-3; TRBD1 agrees at 9 bases. V lost 0 bases to trimming and J lost 5 bases; unmatched junction nucleotides: 4. Germline values: CDR1 SGHRS, CDR2 YFSETQ. CDR3 length: 15 amino acids. CDR3 bases: TGCGCCAGCAGCTTGGGACAGGGGGGTGGAGATACGCAGTATTTT. Its protein product is CASSLGQGGGDTQYF.

Ten or more counts support this clonotype. The chain couples TRBV4-1 to TRBJ1-6; 10 nucleotides align to TRBD1. Losses at the gene ends were 3 bases for V and 9 bases for J; bases not matched to a gene: 8. CDR1 is MGHRA, CDR2 YSYEKL, per germline. The CDR3 sequence is 16 residues long. CDR3 nucleotide sequence: TGCGCCAGCAGCCAGGAGCCGGGGGACAGGGGTTCACCCCTCCACTTT. Translating it yields CASSQEPGDRGSPLHF.

The gene calls are TRBV6-1 and TRBJ2-5; 11 bases fit TRBD2. Unmatched junction bases numbered 4, after V lost 2 bases and J lost 5 bases. Germline assignment: CDR1 MNHNS and CDR2 SASEGT. This CDR3 is built from 15 residues. CDR3 protein: CASSELAGGGETQYF. The CDR3 coding sequence is TGTGCCAGCAGTGAACTAGCGGGAGGCGGGGAGACCCAGTACTTC.

On this clonotype: A much bigger clone sits one base away, suggesting this may be a read error. Here the CDR3 DNA reads TGTGCCAGCAGGCCTAGCGGGGCGGCGCTTCAAGATACGCAGTATTTT. It encodes CASRPSGAALQDTQYF. V is TRBV4-2 and J is TRBJ2-3; TRBD2 agrees at 9 bases. V lost 6 bases to trimming and J lost 5 bases; unmatched junction nucleotides: 12. CDR1 is LGHNA and CDR2 is YNFKEQ in the germline V gene. The CDR3 contains 16 residues.

This clonotype qualifies as medium-sized. The rearrangement joins TRBV27 to TRBJ2-7; D possibly corresponds to TRBD1 (5 bases). The CDR3 consists of 17 residues. Per germline, CDR1 MNHEY and CDR2 SMNVEV (reference sequence). V was cut by 2 bases and J by 4 bases, with 21 bases left in between. For the CDR3, the DNA is TGTGCCAGCAGTTTAACTACGTTAGGGGATGGGATATACGAGCAGTACTTC. This sequence encodes CASSLTTLGDGIYEQYF.